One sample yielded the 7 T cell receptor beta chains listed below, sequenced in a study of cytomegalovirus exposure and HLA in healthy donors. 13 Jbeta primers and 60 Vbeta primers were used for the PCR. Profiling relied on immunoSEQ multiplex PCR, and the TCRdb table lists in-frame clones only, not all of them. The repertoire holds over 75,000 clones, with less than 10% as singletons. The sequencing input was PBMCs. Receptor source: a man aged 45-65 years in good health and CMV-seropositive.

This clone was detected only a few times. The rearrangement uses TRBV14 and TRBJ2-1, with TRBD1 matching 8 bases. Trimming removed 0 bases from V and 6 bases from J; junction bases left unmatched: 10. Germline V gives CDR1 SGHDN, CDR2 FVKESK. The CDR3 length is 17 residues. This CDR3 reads CASSQEPGQGIRNEQFF. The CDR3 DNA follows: TGTGCCAGCAGCCAAGAGCCAGGACAGGGTATCCGCAATGAGCAGTTCTTC. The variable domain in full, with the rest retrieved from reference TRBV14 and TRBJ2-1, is EAGVTQFPSHSVIEKGQTVTLRCDPISGHDNLYWYRRVMGKEIKFLLHFVKESKQDESGMPNNRFLAERTGGTYSTLKVQPAELEDSGVYFCASSQEPGQGIRNEQFFGPGTRLTVL.

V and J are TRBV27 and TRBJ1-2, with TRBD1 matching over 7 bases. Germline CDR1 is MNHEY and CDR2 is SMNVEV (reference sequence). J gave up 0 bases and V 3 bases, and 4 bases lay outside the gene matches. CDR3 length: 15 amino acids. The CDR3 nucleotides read TGTGCCAGCAGTTTGGACAGGAATCCTAACTATGGCTACACCTTC. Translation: CASSLDRNPNYGYTF.

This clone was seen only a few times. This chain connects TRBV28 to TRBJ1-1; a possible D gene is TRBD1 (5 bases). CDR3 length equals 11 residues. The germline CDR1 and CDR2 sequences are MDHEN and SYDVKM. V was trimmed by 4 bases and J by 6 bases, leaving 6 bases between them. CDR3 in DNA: TGTGCCAGCAGTTCCAGGGCTGAAGCTTTCTTT. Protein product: CASSSRAEAFF.

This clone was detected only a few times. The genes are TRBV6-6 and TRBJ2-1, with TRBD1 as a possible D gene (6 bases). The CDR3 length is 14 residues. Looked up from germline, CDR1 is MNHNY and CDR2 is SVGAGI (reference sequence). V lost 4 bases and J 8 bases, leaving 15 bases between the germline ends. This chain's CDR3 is CASSSGTHSYEQFF. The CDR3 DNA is TGTGCCAGCAGTTCCGGGACACATAGTTATGAGCAGTTCTTC.

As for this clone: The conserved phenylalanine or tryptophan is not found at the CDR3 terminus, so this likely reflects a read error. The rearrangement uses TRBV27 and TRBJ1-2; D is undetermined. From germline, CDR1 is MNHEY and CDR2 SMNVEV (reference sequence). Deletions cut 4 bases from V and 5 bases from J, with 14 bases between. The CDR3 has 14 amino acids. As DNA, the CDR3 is TGTGCCAGCAGTTCTCTTCGGGGAAGGTATGGCTACACCCTC. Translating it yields CASSSLRGRYGYTL.

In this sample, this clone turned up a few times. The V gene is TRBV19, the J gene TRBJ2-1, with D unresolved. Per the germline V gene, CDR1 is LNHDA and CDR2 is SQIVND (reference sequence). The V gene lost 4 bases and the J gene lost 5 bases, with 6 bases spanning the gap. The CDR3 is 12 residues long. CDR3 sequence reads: CASSNTNNEQFF. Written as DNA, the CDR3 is TGTGCCAGTAGTAATACTAACAATGAGCAGTTCTTC. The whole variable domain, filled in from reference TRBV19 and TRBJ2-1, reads DGGITQSPKYLFRKEGQNVTLSCEQNLNHDAMYWYRQDPGQGLRLIYYSQIVNDFQKGDIAEGYSVSREKKESFPLTVTSAQKNPTAFYLCASSNTNNEQFFGPGTRLTVL.

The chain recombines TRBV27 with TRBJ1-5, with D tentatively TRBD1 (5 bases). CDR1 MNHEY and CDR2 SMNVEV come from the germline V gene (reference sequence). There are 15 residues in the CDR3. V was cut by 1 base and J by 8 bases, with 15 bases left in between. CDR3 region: CASSLYLGGNEPQHF. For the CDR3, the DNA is TGTGCCAGCAGTTTATACCTCGGGGGAAACGAGCCCCAGCATTTT.